Listed below are T cell receptor beta chains from one sample, sequenced in a study of T cell changes during pregnancy in multiple sclerosis. Here immunoSEQ multiplex PCR was the method, and the copy in TCRdb shows in-frame clones only, minus some. This table has some 110,000 clones, 92% appearing once. The material sequenced was peripheral blood, taken in the third trimester of pregnancy. The receptors shown here come from a female donor with multiple sclerosis, enrolled in a pregnancy study. CDR3s include the opening cysteine and the closing phenylalanine or tryptophan. The order of the fields is clone size, CDR3 length, J gene, D gene, V gene, CDR3 protein, CDR3 DNA. The D gene is left open where the match is weak. Size values are once, few and many counts, or a class for expanded clones, and some rows have none.

clone size: .
CDR3 length: 14
J gene: TRBJ2-1
D gene: .
V gene: TRBV9
CDR3 protein: CASSVGSSYNEQFF
CDR3 DNA: TGTGCCAGCAGCGTGGGGAGCTCCTACAATGAGCAGTTCTTC

clone size: .
CDR3 length: 14
J gene: TRBJ1-1
D gene: TRBD1
V gene: TRBV15
CDR3 protein: CATSRTGGSTEAFF
CDR3 DNA: TGTGCCACCAGCAGGACAGGGGGCTCCACTGAAGCTTTCTTT

clone size: .
CDR3 length: 15
J gene: TRBJ2-1
D gene: TRBD2
V gene: TRBV6-5
CDR3 protein: CASSPAGGGLNEQFF
CDR3 DNA: TGTGCCAGCAGCCCCGCGGGAGGAGGACTTAATGAGCAGTTCTTC

clone size: once
CDR3 length: 14
J gene: TRBJ1-2
D gene: TRBD1
V gene: TRBV6-5
CDR3 protein: CASRKTGTNYGYTF
CDR3 DNA: TGTGCCAGCAGAAAGACAGGGACTAACTATGGCTACACCTTC

clone size: .
CDR3 length: 12
J gene: TRBJ1-2
D gene: .
V gene: TRBV30
CDR3 protein: CAWSVRGGGYTF
CDR3 DNA: TGTGCCTGGAGTGTAAGGGGAGGTGGCTACACCTTC

clone size: .
CDR3 length: 13
J gene: TRBJ2-7
D gene: .
V gene: TRBV7-6
CDR3 protein: CASTPTVGYEQYF
CDR3 DNA: TGTGCCAGCACCCCGACAGTTGGCTACGAGCAGTACTTC

clone size: .
CDR3 length: 15
J gene: TRBJ2-1
D gene: TRBD2
V gene: TRBV19
CDR3 protein: CASSIGAAGYNEQFF
CDR3 DNA: TGTGCCAGTAGTATAGGGGCAGCGGGGTACAATGAGCAGTTCTTC

clone size: .
CDR3 length: 11
J gene: TRBJ1-2
D gene: .
V gene: TRBV6-5
CDR3 protein: CASSFGGGYTF
CDR3 DNA: TGTGCCAGCAGTTTCGGAGGTGGCTACACCTTC

clone size: .
CDR3 length: 19
J gene: TRBJ2-2
D gene: TRBD2
V gene: TRBV18
CDR3 protein: CASSPGTSGGTANTGELFF
CDR3 DNA: TGTGCCAGCTCACCCGGGACTAGCGGGGGGACGGCGAACACCGGGGAGCTGTTTTTT

clone size: .
CDR3 length: 18
J gene: TRBJ2-4
D gene: .
V gene: TRBV18
CDR3 protein: CASSPPSRQGKAVDIQYF
CDR3 DNA: TGTGCCAGCTCACCACCGAGTAGGCAGGGAAAGGCTGTAGACATTCAGTACTTC

clone size: .
CDR3 length: 13
J gene: TRBJ1-1
D gene: .
V gene: TRBV7-3
CDR3 protein: CASRTDMNTEAFF
CDR3 DNA: TGTGCCAGCAGGACTGATATGAACACTGAAGCTTTCTTT

clone size: .
CDR3 length: 14
J gene: TRBJ1-2
D gene: .
V gene: TRBV5-8
CDR3 protein: CASSLSPGGYGYTF
CDR3 DNA: TGTGCCAGCAGCTTGAGTCCGGGGGGCTATGGCTACACCTTC

clone size: .
CDR3 length: 13
J gene: TRBJ1-1
D gene: .
V gene: TRBV5-5
CDR3 protein: CASSLVAVTEAFF
CDR3 DNA: TGTGCCAGCAGCTTGGTGGCAGTCACTGAAGCTTTCTTT

clone size: .
CDR3 length: 13
J gene: TRBJ1-1
D gene: .
V gene: TRBV7-9
CDR3 protein: CASSLRGGTEAFF
CDR3 DNA: TGTGCCAGCAGCTTAAGGGGTGGAACTGAAGCTTTCTTT

clone size: .
CDR3 length: 15
J gene: TRBJ1-1
D gene: TRBD1
V gene: TRBV18
CDR3 protein: CASSPPGGWDTEAFF
CDR3 DNA: TGTGCCAGCTCTCCCCCAGGGGGCTGGGACACTGAAGCTTTCTTT

clone size: .
CDR3 length: 15
J gene: TRBJ2-7
D gene: .
V gene: TRBV5-1
CDR3 protein: CASSPSTGNRYEQYF
CDR3 DNA: TGCGCCAGCAGCCCCTCCACAGGGAACCGCTACGAGCAGTACTTC

clone size: once
CDR3 length: 15
J gene: TRBJ1-1
D gene: .
V gene: TRBV10-3
CDR3 protein: CAISARGGNAGEAFF
CDR3 DNA: TGTGCCATCAGTGCGCGGGGTGGGAATGCGGGTGAAGCTTTCTTT

clone size: few
CDR3 length: 17
J gene: TRBJ2-5
D gene: TRBD2
V gene: TRBV7-3
CDR3 protein: CASSSLPGLAGVETQYF
CDR3 DNA: TGTGCCAGCAGCTCCTTACCGGGACTAGCGGGAGTAGAGACCCAGTACTTC

clone size: .
CDR3 length: 14
J gene: TRBJ1-1
D gene: .
V gene: TRBV5-1
CDR3 protein: CASSLTGLNTEAFF
CDR3 DNA: TGCGCCAGCAGCTTGACAGGGCTGAACACTGAAGCTTTCTTT

clone size: .
CDR3 length: 16
J gene: TRBJ2-1
D gene: TRBD2
V gene: TRBV4-2
CDR3 protein: CASSDASGSSYNEQFF
CDR3 DNA: TGTGCCAGCAGCGATGCTAGCGGTAGCTCCTACAATGAGCAGTTCTTC

clone size: .
CDR3 length: 15
J gene: TRBJ2-1
D gene: .
V gene: TRBV27
CDR3 protein: CASALIQGYSNEQFF
CDR3 DNA: TGTGCCAGCGCTTTGATACAGGGTTATAGCAATGAGCAGTTCTTC

clone size: .
CDR3 length: 14
J gene: TRBJ2-5
D gene: TRBD2
V gene: TRBV5-1
CDR3 protein: CASSFIAGVETQYF
CDR3 DNA: TGCGCCAGCAGCTTCATAGCGGGGGTGGAGACCCAGTACTTC

clone size: .
CDR3 length: 16
J gene: TRBJ2-1
D gene: .
V gene: TRBV9
CDR3 protein: CASILSAMSSYNEQFF
CDR3 DNA: TGTGCCAGCATCCTTAGCGCAATGAGCTCCTACAATGAGCAGTTCTTC

clone size: few
CDR3 length: 13
J gene: TRBJ1-1
D gene: .
V gene: TRBV30
CDR3 protein: CAWTSGLGGEAFF
CDR3 DNA: TGTGCCTGGACGTCGGGTCTGGGGGGTGAAGCTTTCTTT

clone size: .
CDR3 length: 15
J gene: TRBJ1-3
D gene: .
V gene: TRBV15
CDR3 protein: CATSRGSLSGNTIYF
CDR3 DNA: TGTGCCACCAGCAGAGGTTCTCTCTCTGGAAACACCATATATTTT

clone size: once
CDR3 length: 14
J gene: TRBJ2-2
D gene: .
V gene: TRBV25-1
CDR3 protein: CASSEERVTGELFF
CDR3 DNA: TGTGCCAGCAGTGAAGAAAGAGTGACCGGGGAGCTGTTTTTT

clone size: .
CDR3 length: 15
J gene: TRBJ1-4
D gene: TRBD1
V gene: TRBV28
CDR3 protein: CASSHQGQGGEKLFF
CDR3 DNA: TGTGCCAGCAGCCACCAGGGACAGGGTGGGGAAAAACTGTTTTTT

clone size: once
CDR3 length: 16
J gene: TRBJ1-5
D gene: .
V gene: TRBV4-1
CDR3 protein: CASSQDPGDSNQPQHF
CDR3 DNA: TGCGCCAGCAGCCAAGATCCGGGAGACAGCAATCAGCCCCAGCATTTT

clone size: .
CDR3 length: 18
J gene: TRBJ2-6
D gene: .
V gene: TRBV4-1
CDR3 protein: CASSLRSGVLSGANVLTF
CDR3 DNA: TGCGCCAGCAGCCTCCGATCGGGGGTTCTGTCTGGGGCCAACGTCCTGACTTTC

clone size: .
CDR3 length: 14
J gene: TRBJ1-1
D gene: .
V gene: TRBV30
CDR3 protein: CAWTGMRGGTEAFF
CDR3 DNA: TGTGCCTGGACAGGGATGAGGGGAGGCACTGAAGCTTTCTTT

clone size: .
CDR3 length: 16
J gene: TRBJ2-1
D gene: TRBD2
V gene: TRBV5-1
CDR3 protein: CASSFGGGRIYNEQFF
CDR3 DNA: TGCGCCAGCAGCTTTGGCGGCGGGAGAATCTACAATGAGCAGTTCTTC

clone size: .
CDR3 length: 14
J gene: TRBJ2-7
D gene: TRBD2
V gene: TRBV11-2
CDR3 protein: CASIRLAEPYEQYF
CDR3 DNA: TGTGCCAGCATCCGACTAGCGGAGCCCTACGAGCAGTACTTC

clone size: .
CDR3 length: 14
J gene: TRBJ1-1
D gene: .
V gene: TRBV9
CDR3 protein: CASSVTGTDTEAFF
CDR3 DNA: TGTGCCAGCAGCGTCACAGGGACGGACACTGAAGCTTTCTTT

clone size: .
CDR3 length: 17
J gene: TRBJ2-3
D gene: TRBD2
V gene: TRBV28
CDR3 protein: CASSFPGTSGRSDTQYF
CDR3 DNA: TGTGCCAGCAGTTTCCCCGGGACTAGCGGGAGATCAGATACGCAGTATTTT

clone size: .
CDR3 length: 15
J gene: TRBJ2-5
D gene: TRBD1
V gene: TRBV5-6
CDR3 protein: CASSPYRDREETQYF
CDR3 DNA: TGTGCCAGCAGCCCCTACCGGGACAGGGAAGAGACCCAGTACTTC

clone size: .
CDR3 length: 15
J gene: TRBJ2-7
D gene: .
V gene: TRBV19
CDR3 protein: CASSRTDRPLYEQYF
CDR3 DNA: TGTGCCAGTAGTCGCACAGACAGGCCTCTGTACGAGCAGTACTTC

clone size: .
CDR3 length: 15
J gene: TRBJ1-2
D gene: .
V gene: TRBV2
CDR3 protein: CASGETGTAVYGYTF
CDR3 DNA: TGTGCCAGCGGGGAAACAGGGACGGCTGTCTATGGCTACACCTTC

clone size: .
CDR3 length: 16
J gene: TRBJ2-3
D gene: TRBD2
V gene: TRBV30
CDR3 protein: CAWRALAGGRTDTQYF
CDR3 DNA: TGTGCCTGGAGGGCCTTAGCGGGAGGGAGGACAGATACGCAGTATTTT

clone size: .
CDR3 length: 16
J gene: TRBJ1-3
D gene: .
V gene: TRBV7-2
CDR3 protein: CASSRRGGDSGNTIYF
CDR3 DNA: TGTGCCAGCAGCCGACGGGGGGGTGACTCTGGAAACACCATATATTTT

clone size: .
CDR3 length: 13
J gene: TRBJ1-1
D gene: TRBD1
V gene: TRBV7-3
CDR3 protein: CASSSDRGTEAFF
CDR3 DNA: TGTGCCAGCAGCTCCGACAGGGGTACTGAAGCTTTCTTT

clone size: .
CDR3 length: 17
J gene: TRBJ2-5
D gene: .
V gene: TRBV19
CDR3 protein: CASSLGLTSGGQETQYF
CDR3 DNA: TGTGCCAGTAGTCTGGGACTCACCTCTGGAGGTCAAGAGACCCAGTACTTC

clone size: .
CDR3 length: 16
J gene: TRBJ1-4
D gene: .
V gene: TRBV18
CDR3 protein: CASSLLGQATNEKLFF
CDR3 DNA: TGTGCCAGCTCACTTCTCGGACAAGCAACTAATGAAAAACTGTTTTTT